A single sample gave rise to the 21 T cell receptor beta chains below, sequenced in a study of CD8 T cells in ankylosing spondylitis. Each CDR3 protein gets one entry after TCRdb re-called the 5' RACE reads with MiXCR. The repertoire includes roughly 60,000 distinct CDR3 sequences, around 6.5% of them detected once, and under 6% sits in the top ten. Sequenced input: synovial fluid, either unsorted or a sorted T cell fraction (not recorded which). The receptors come from a male donor with ankylosing spondylitis.

In its sample, this clonotype was seen a few times. V gene TRBV20-1 combines with J gene TRBJ2-3, with D tentatively TRBD2 (5 bases). The germline CDR1 and CDR2 sequences are DFQATT and SNEGSKA (reference sequence). The CDR3 sequence is 12 residues long. The V gene lost 6 bases and the J gene lost 4 bases, with 11 bases spanning the gap. DNA for the CDR3: TGCAGTGCCCAGAGAGGGCCAGATACGCAGTATTTT. Translated: CSAQRGPDTQYF.

The table lists this clonotype with many counts. This chain connects TRBV11-2 to TRBJ2-1, with 7 positions matching TRBD2. Germline V CDR1 and CDR2: SGHAT, FQNNGV. This CDR3 is built from 14 residues. The ends lost 0 bases at V and 8 bases at J; junction bases unmatched: 4. In nucleotides, the CDR3 is TGTGCCAGCAGCTTAGATCGGCTAGCGGATGAGCAGTTCTTC. Protein: CASSLDRLADEQFF. Full variable domain (outside the CDR3, taken from reference TRBV11-2 and TRBJ2-1): EAGVAQSPRYKIIEKRQSVAFWCNPISGHATLYWYQQILGQGPKLLIQFQNNGVVDDSQLPKDRFSAERLKGVDSTLKIQPAKLEDSAVYLCASSLDRLADEQFFGPGTRLTVL.

This clonotype was counted many times. The chain links TRBV20-1 to TRBJ1-5; 11 nucleotides line up with TRBD1. This CDR3 region has 14 residues. V gave up 4 bases and J gave up 6 bases; unmatched junction bases: 5. CDR1 DFQATT and CDR2 SNEGSKA come from the germline V gene (reference sequence). CDR3 sequence reads: CSAIRDRGVQPQHF. The DNA of the CDR3 is TGCAGTGCTATAAGGGACAGGGGGGTTCAGCCCCAGCATTTT.

This clonotype occurred many times. The chain combines TRBV29-1 with TRBJ2-5; D unclear. Deletions cut 3 bases from V and 0 bases from J, with 11 bases between. Germline V CDR1 and CDR2: SQVTM, ANQGSEA. The CDR3 is made up of 14 amino acids. CDR3 nucleotides: TGCAGCGTTGAGGCGGCAGAGTACCAAGAGACCCAGTACTTC. It codes for CSVEAAEYQETQYF.

This clonotype was seen at least ten times. V is TRBV3-1 and J is TRBJ2-2, with 7 bases lining up with TRBD1. From germline, CDR1 is LGHDT and CDR2 YNNKEL (reference sequence). This CDR3 region has 18 residues. The trim removed 1 base at V and 6 bases at J, leaving 14 bases unmatched. The DNA of the CDR3 is TGTGCCAGCAGCCAAGTATACCGGGACAGACGCTTCCCCGGGGAGCTGTTTTTT. This encodes CASSQVYRDRRFPGELFF.

This clonotype appeared a few times. A much larger clone lies one base from this, so it may be a read error. This chain joins TRBV20-1 and TRBJ2-5; no firm D call. Per the germline V gene, CDR1 is DFQATT and CDR2 is SNEGSKA (reference sequence). The CDR3 is 14 residues long. CDR3 loop: CSACTPFHTETPYF. The CDR3 DNA is TGCAGTGCTTGCACGCCATTTCATACGGAGACCCCGTACTTC.

This clonotype was observed a handful of times. The chain has TRBV7-3 and TRBJ2-3; D might be TRBD2 (6 bases). V dropped 3 bases and J dropped 4 bases, with 8 bases sitting between them. CDR3 size: 13 residues. CDR1 and CDR2 from the germline V gene are SGHTA and FQGTGA. The CDR3 here is CASSLTRPDTQYF. The DNA of the CDR3 is TGTGCCAGCAGCTTGACTAGGCCAGATACGCAGTATTTT.

The sample holds many counts of this clonotype. The gene calls are TRBV2 and TRBJ2-1; 7 positions match TRBD1. Germline loops: CDR1 SNHLY, CDR2 FYNNEI. The CDR3 totals 15 residues. V was clipped by 2 bases and J by 4 bases; unmatched bases: 5. The CDR3 here is CASSEISRGYNEQFF. CDR3 in DNA: TGTGCCAGCAGTGAAATTAGCAGGGGGTACAATGAGCAGTTCTTC. The complete variable domain, with remaining parts taken from reference TRBV2 and TRBJ2-1, reads EPEVTQTPSHQVTQMGQEVILRCVPISNHLYFYWYRQILGQKVEFLVSFYNNEISEKSEIFDDQFSVERPDGSNFTLKIRSTKLEDSAMYFCASSEISRGYNEQFFGPGTRLTVL.

This clonotype was counted many times. The V and J genes are TRBV19 and TRBJ2-5; 7 bases align to TRBD2. The CDR3 loop spans 15 amino acids. CDR1 and CDR2 (germline): LNHDA, SQIVND (reference sequence). V trimming: 1 base; J trimming: 4 bases; junction bases outside the gene matches: 6. CDR3 residues: CASSIVLLAPETQYF. Here the CDR3 DNA reads TGTGCCAGTAGTATAGTACTACTAGCGCCAGAGACCCAGTACTTC. Using reference TRBV19 and TRBJ2-5 for the parts outside the CDR3, the full variable domain is DGGITQSPKYLFRKEGQNVTLSCEQNLNHDAMYWYRQDPGQGLRLIYYSQIVNDFQKGDIAEGYSVSREKKESFPLTVTSAQKNPTAFYLCASSIVLLAPETQYFGPGTRLLVL.

This clonotype was seen at least ten times. V usage is TRBV30 and J usage is TRBJ1-6, with D unresolved. This CDR3 is 15 amino acids long. The germline V and J ends were trimmed by 2 bases and 6 bases, with 14 bases remaining between them. The germline CDR1 and CDR2 sequences are GTSNPN and SVGIG (reference sequence). DNA of the CDR3: TGTGCCTGGAGTCCGGCCCTGGGAGGTAATTCACCCCTCCACTTT. Its protein is CAWSPALGGNSPLHF. Complete variable domain (other parts from reference TRBV30 and TRBJ1-6): SQTIHQWPATLVQPVGSPLSLECTVEGTSNPNLYWYRQAAGRGLQLLFYSVGIGQISSEVPQNLSASRPQDRQFILSSKKLLLSDSGFYLCAWSPALGGNSPLHFGNGTRLTVT.

J is TRBJ1-1 and V is TRBV27; D might be TRBD1 (5 bases). Per the germline V gene, CDR1 is MNHEY and CDR2 is SMNVEV (reference sequence). CDR3 length equals 15 residues. V lost 2 bases to trimming and J lost 4 bases, with 14 bases between them. CDR3 in DNA: TGTGCCAGCAGTTTAATAGGGGAGGAGGGCACTGAAGCTTTCTTT. This sequence encodes CASSLIGEEGTEAFF.

This clonotype was found many times. The chain is built from TRBV6-1 and TRBJ1-1; TRBD1 agrees at 7 bases. J lost 8 bases, V lost 4 bases, and 7 bases had no gene match. The CDR3 runs to 13 residues. Germline values: CDR1 MNHNS, CDR2 SASEGT. CDR3 sequence (DNA): TGTGCCAGCAGTGGCTTAAGGACAGGAGAAGCTTTCTTT. It encodes CASSGLRTGEAFF.

In its sample, this clonotype was seen many times. The genes are TRBV5-1 and TRBJ2-3, with 10 bases identical to TRBD2. The CDR3 extends over 16 amino acids. J lost 4 bases, V lost 0 bases, and 5 bases had no gene match. CDR1 and CDR2 (germline): SGHRS, YFSETQ. CDR3 nucleotide sequence: TGCGCCAGCAGCTTGGTGGTGCTAGCGGGAGCAGATACGCAGTATTTT. Protein product: CASSLVVLAGADTQYF.

Ten or more counts support this clonotype. The chain has TRBV7-3 and TRBJ2-3, with unresolved D. The CDR3 spans 16 residues. CDR1 and CDR2 (germline): SGHTA, FQGTGA. V gave up 0 bases and J gave up 3 bases, with 13 bases separating them. The CDR3 DNA is TGTGCCAGCAGCTTAACGAGGCCAGGAAGAACAGATACGCAGTATTTT. It yields the protein CASSLTRPGRTDTQYF.

Here the CDR3 DNA reads TGTGCCAGCTCACCAGAACTTAATTCACCCCTCCACTTT. Translated, it gives CASSPELNSPLHF. The chain couples TRBV18 to TRBJ1-6; D not resolved. The CDR3 covers 13 residues. The germline V and J ends were trimmed by 2 bases and 6 bases, with 5 bases remaining between them. Germline V gene data show CDR1 as KGHSH and CDR2 as LQKENI. The variable domain in full, completed from reference TRBV18 and TRBJ1-6, reads NAGVMQNPRHLVRRRGQEARLRCSPMKGHSHVYWYRQLPEEGLKFMVYLQKENIIDESGMPKERFSAEFPKEGPSILRIQQVVRGDSAAYFCASSPELNSPLHFGNGTRLTVT.

This clonotype was counted many times. The chain employs TRBV12-3 or TRBV12-4 and TRBJ1-1; TRBD1 is a possible D gene (6 bases). The CDR3 extends over 13 amino acids. With 6 bases removed from V and 4 bases from J, the gap between germline ends came to 12 bases. CDR3 sequence: CASSRAGVTEAFF. The CDR3 DNA reads as TGTGCCAGCAGCCGAGCAGGGGTCACTGAAGCTTTCTTT.

This rearrangement joins TRBV11-3 to TRBJ2-2; 7 bases are a match to TRBD2. Germline CDR1 reads SGHNT; CDR2 reads YENEEA. The CDR3 contains 14 residues. The V segment lost 3 bases and the J segment 8 bases; nucleotides outside the gene matches: 6. Here the CDR3 DNA reads TGTGCCAGCAGCTTCGGCGGGAGACGAGGGGAGCTGTTTTTT. This translates into CASSFGGRRGELFF.

This chain uses TRBV5-4 with TRBJ2-7; the match to TRBD2 covers 12 bases. This CDR3 has 15 residues. Looked up from germline, CDR1 is SGHNT and CDR2 is YYREEE (reference sequence). The ends lost 1 base at V and 6 bases at J; junction bases unmatched: 5. The CDR3 reads CASSLRLAGGLEQYF. CDR3 bases: TGTGCCAGCAGCTTGCGCCTAGCGGGAGGGCTCGAGCAGTACTTC.

This clonotype was counted many times. This sequence joins TRBV4-1 and TRBJ2-1; 7 positions agree with TRBD1. The CDR3 is 14 amino acids. CDR1 MGHRA and CDR2 YSYEKL come from the germline V gene. With V trimmed by 7 bases and J by 0 bases, 3 bases remained unmatched. This CDR3 is CASTPGGSYNEQFF. In DNA form, the CDR3 reads TGCGCCAGCACGCCAGGGGGCTCCTACAATGAGCAGTTCTTC.

This clonotype was counted at least ten times. V is TRBV24-1 and J is TRBJ2-1; a possible D gene is TRBD1 (5 bases). The CDR3 length is 14 residues. Per the germline V gene, CDR1 is KGHDR and CDR2 is SFDVKD. V lost 1 base to trimming and J lost 7 bases, with 10 bases between them. CDR3 DNA: TGTGCCACCAGTGATTTTAAGGGGTTGAATGAGCAGTTCTTC. This translates into CATSDFKGLNEQFF.

There are a few counts of this clonotype. The chain links TRBV5-4 to TRBJ2-4, with 9 bases fitting TRBD1. In germline, CDR1 is SGHNT, CDR2 YYREEE (reference sequence). CDR3 length equals 14 residues. The V segment lost 4 bases and the J segment 7 bases; nucleotides outside the gene matches: 6. Here the CDR3 reads CASSPDRGRNIQYF. CDR3 DNA sequence: TGTGCCAGCAGCCCAGACAGGGGGAGGAACATTCAGTACTTC.